Shown below are 15 T cell receptor beta chains from a single sample sequenced in a study of blood T cell repertoires in COVID-19. Only in-frame clones appear in the TCRdb table, and some are missing; sequencing was by immunoSEQ multiplex PCR. The sample holds fewer than 300,000 clones, over 65% seen once. The material sequenced was peripheral blood. These receptors were obtained from an elderly woman with acute or convalescent COVID-19.

V gene TRBV6-1 combines with J gene TRBJ2-5; maybe TRBD2 (6 bases). This CDR3 contains 15 residues. Trimming shortened V by 2 bases and J by 5 bases, and 15 bases separated the two germline ends. Germline V lookup: CDR1 MNHNS, CDR2 SASEGT. CDR3 DNA: TGTGCCAGCAGTGAACTAGCAGCGGGCAGGGAGACCCAGTACTTC. Amino acids: CASSELAAGRETQYF.

This clone was seen only a few times. Different DNA sequences within this sample yield the same CDR3. This sequence joins TRBV5-1 and TRBJ2-2; D remains ambiguous. This CDR3 is 13 amino acids long. Trimming removed 3 bases from V and 3 bases from J, with 6 bases in between. Per germline, CDR1 SGHRS and CDR2 YFSETQ. The CDR3 protein is CASSYRDTGELFF. DNA for the CDR3: TGCGCCAGCAGCTATCGGGACACCGGGGAGCTGTTTTTT.

The V gene is TRBV15, the J gene TRBJ2-3, with TRBD2 matching 15 bases. V was clipped by 0 bases and J by 0 bases; unmatched bases: 10. The CDR3 consists of 21 residues. Per germline, CDR1 LNHNV and CDR2 YYDKDF (reference sequence). CDR3 region: CATSRDAGTSGGKTSTDTQYF. Written as DNA, the CDR3 is TGTGCCACCAGCAGAGACGCCGGGACTAGCGGGGGGAAAACTAGCACAGATACGCAGTATTTT.

The J gene is TRBJ1-3, the V gene TRBV6-5, with D hard to call. The CDR3 contains 15 residues. V dropped 0 bases and J dropped 4 bases, with 10 bases sitting between them. Germline V CDR1 and CDR2: MNHEY, SVGAGI. The CDR3 sequence is CASSYSRNFGNTIYF. The CDR3 DNA is TGTGCCAGCAGTTACTCTAGAAACTTCGGAAACACCATATATTTT.

The chain is built from TRBV18 and TRBJ2-5; TRBD1 agrees at 7 bases. With V trimmed by 4 bases and J by 0 bases, 2 bases remained unmatched. Looked up from germline, CDR1 is KGHSH and CDR2 is LQKENI. The CDR3 consists of 14 residues. DNA for the CDR3: TGTGCCAGCTCACAGGGACAGTACCAAGAGACCCAGTACTTC. Translating it yields CASSQGQYQETQYF.

The V call is TRBV19, the J call TRBJ1-1; TRBD1 agrees at 9 bases. V was pared by 4 bases and J by 0 bases, with 6 bases of the junction left unmatched. Germline CDR1 LNHDA, CDR2 SQIVND (reference sequence). This CDR3 comprises 16 residues. CDR3 DNA sequence: TGTGCCAGTAGTAAACTCGGGACAGGGTTGAACACTGAAGCTTTCTTT. Translated, it gives CASSKLGTGLNTEAFF.

The chain recombines TRBV5-6 with TRBJ2-1, with no clear D. V was trimmed by 3 bases and J by 10 bases, leaving 20 bases between them. The CDR3 totals 15 residues. Germline CDR1 reads SGHDT; CDR2 reads YYEEEE. CDR3 residues: CASSSRGAVVAEQFF. The CDR3 DNA reads TGTGCCAGCAGCTCTCGAGGAGCCGTCGTGGCGGAGCAGTTCTTC.

The rearrangement uses TRBV5-6 and TRBJ2-5; D is ambiguous. The CDR3 contains 13 residues. Germline V lookup: CDR1 SGHDT, CDR2 YYEEEE. V was shortened by 1 base and J by 5 bases, with 9 bases between the two germline ends. The CDR3 is CASSLYGSETQYF. The DNA of the CDR3 is TGTGCCAGCAGCTTGTACGGGTCGGAGACCCAGTACTTC.

The gene calls are TRBV25-1 and TRBJ1-2, with 7 bases aligning to TRBD1. CDR3 length: 14 residues. The germline V gene has CDR1 MGHDK and CDR2 SYGVNS. The trim removed 6 bases at V and 6 bases at J, leaving 10 bases unmatched. CDR3 amino acids: CASRTVTGTDGYTF. CDR3 bases: TGTGCCAGCAGGACTGTGACAGGGACGGATGGCTACACCTTC.

This chain uses TRBV19 with TRBJ2-3, with 16 bases matching TRBD2. V lost 3 bases and J lost 0; bases outside the gene matches: 9. The CDR3 is 20 residues long. Germline V gene sequence: CDR1 LNHDA, CDR2 SQIVND (reference sequence). The CDR3 is CASSIRSGTSGGGSTDTQYF. DNA for the CDR3: TGTGCCAGTAGTATCCGTTCCGGGACTAGCGGGGGGGGTAGCACAGATACGCAGTATTTT.

The chain links TRBV2 to TRBJ1-2, with TRBD1 as a possible D gene (5 bases). Per the germline V gene, CDR1 is SNHLY and CDR2 is FYNNEI. The CDR3 runs to 15 residues. Deletions cut 1 base from V and 2 bases from J, with 11 bases between. CDR3 amino acids: CASSEGRGANYGYTF. For the CDR3, the DNA is TGTGCCAGCAGTGAAGGGAGGGGTGCAAACTATGGCTACACCTTC. The variable domain in full, completed from reference TRBV2 and TRBJ1-2, reads EPEVTQTPSHQVTQMGQEVILRCVPISNHLYFYWYRQILGQKVEFLVSFYNNEISEKSEIFDDQFSVERPDGSNFTLKIRSTKLEDSAMYFCASSEGRGANYGYTFGSGTRLTVV.

CDR3 protein: CASSLQSQGANSPLHF. Here the CDR3 DNA reads TGTGCCAGCAGTTTACAAAGCCAGGGGGCCAATTCACCCCTCCACTTT. The V gene is TRBV28, the J gene TRBJ1-6; TRBD1 agrees at 8 bases. V lost 2 bases to trimming and J lost 7 bases; unmatched junction nucleotides: 7. CDR1 is MDHEN and CDR2 is SYDVKM in the germline V gene. The CDR3 is made up of 16 amino acids.

In DNA, the CDR3 is TGCGCCAGCAGCCGAGGGGGCGGGAACACCGGGGAGCTGTTTTTT. This sequence encodes CASSRGGGNTGELFF. This chain joins TRBV5-1 and TRBJ2-2, with 7 bases identical to TRBD1. Germline CDR1 is SGHRS and CDR2 is YFSETQ. J lost 1 base, V lost 4 bases, and 4 bases had no gene match. The CDR3 runs 15 residues.

The genes are TRBV6-2 or TRBV6-3 and TRBJ2-3; 11 positions agree with TRBD2. This CDR3 is built from 19 residues. CDR1 is MNHEY and CDR2 is SVGEGT in the germline V gene. V dropped 0 bases and J dropped 3; count of bases not matched to a gene: 11. DNA of the CDR3: TGTGCCAGCAGTTACTCGCCGGCCTCTAGCGGGAGGAAAACAGATACGCAGTATTTT. The encoded protein is CASSYSPASSGRKTDTQYF.

The gene calls are TRBV5-6 and TRBJ2-3; the match to TRBD1 covers 8 bases. The germline V gene encodes CDR1 SGHDT and CDR2 YYEEEE. The J segment lost 3 bases and the V segment lost 1 base, leaving 7 bases of the junction unmatched. The CDR3 is made up of 16 amino acids. The CDR3 here is CASSLRQGSWTDTQYF. The CDR3 DNA reads as TGTGCCAGCAGCTTGCGACAGGGGAGTTGGACAGATACGCAGTATTTT. Full variable domain (rest looked up from reference TRBV5-6 and TRBJ2-3): DAGVTQSPTHLIKTRGQQVTLRCSPKSGHDTVSWYQQALGQGPQFIFQYYEEEERQRGNFPDRFSGHQFPNYSSELNVNALLLGDSALYLCASSLRQGSWTDTQYFGPGTRLTVL.